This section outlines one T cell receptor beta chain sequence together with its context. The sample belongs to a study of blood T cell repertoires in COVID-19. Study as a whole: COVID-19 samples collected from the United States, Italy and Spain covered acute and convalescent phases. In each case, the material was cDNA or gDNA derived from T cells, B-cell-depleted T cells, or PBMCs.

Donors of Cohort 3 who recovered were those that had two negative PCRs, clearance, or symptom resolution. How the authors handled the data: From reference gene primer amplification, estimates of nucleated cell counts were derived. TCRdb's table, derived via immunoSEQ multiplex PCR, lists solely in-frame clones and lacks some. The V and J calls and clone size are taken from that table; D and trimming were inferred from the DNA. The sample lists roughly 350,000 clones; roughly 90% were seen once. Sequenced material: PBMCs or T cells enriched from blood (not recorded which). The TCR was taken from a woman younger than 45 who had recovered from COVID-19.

CDR3 sequence: CASREQGKDTEAFF. The CDR3 DNA sequence: TGTGCCAGTAGGGAACAGGGTAAGGACACTGAAGCTTTCTTT. The gene calls are TRBV19 and TRBJ1-1, with D possibly matching TRBD1 (6 bases). V was shortened by 6 bases and J by 3 bases, with 14 bases between the two germline ends. CDR1 is LNHDA, CDR2 SQIVND, per germline (reference sequence). The CDR3 consists of 14 residues.